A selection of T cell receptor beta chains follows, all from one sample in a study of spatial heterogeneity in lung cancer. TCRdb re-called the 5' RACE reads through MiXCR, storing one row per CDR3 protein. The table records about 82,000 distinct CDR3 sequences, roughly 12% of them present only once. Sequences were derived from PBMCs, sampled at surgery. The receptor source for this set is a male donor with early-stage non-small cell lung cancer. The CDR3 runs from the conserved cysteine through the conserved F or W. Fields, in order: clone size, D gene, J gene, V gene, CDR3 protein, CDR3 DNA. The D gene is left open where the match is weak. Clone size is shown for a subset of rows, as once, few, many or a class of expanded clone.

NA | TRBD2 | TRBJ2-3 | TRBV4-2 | CASSRSAGASTDTQYF | TGTGCCAGCAGCCGATCGGCGGGAGCGAGCACAGATACGCAGTATTTT
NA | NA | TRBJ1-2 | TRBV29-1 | CSVEDRYGYTF | TGCAGCGTTGAAGACCGCTATGGCTACACCTTC
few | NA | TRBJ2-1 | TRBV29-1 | CSPAWGNEQFF | TGCAGCCCGGCTTGGGGGAATGAGCAGTTCTTC
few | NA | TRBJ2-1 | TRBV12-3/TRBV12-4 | CASRQGNLGLNNEQFF | TGTGCCAGCAGGCAGGGGAATTTAGGGCTTAACAATGAGCAGTTCTTC
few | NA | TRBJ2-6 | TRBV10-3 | CAITDGSGANVLTF | TGTGCCATCACGGACGGCTCTGGGGCCAACGTCCTGACTTTC
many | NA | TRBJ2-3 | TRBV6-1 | CASTEGGGTDTQYF | TGTGCCAGCACCGAGGGGGGCGGCACAGATACGCAGTATTTT
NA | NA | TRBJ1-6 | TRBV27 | CASTEGGPLHF | TGTGCCAGCACTGAGGGGGGACCCCTCCACTTT
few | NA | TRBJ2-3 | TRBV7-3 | CASSLDYVRTQYF | TGTGCCAGCAGCTTAGATTATGTTCGAACGCAGTATTTT
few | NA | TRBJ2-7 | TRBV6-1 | CASNRGESYEQYF | TGTGCCAGCAATCGGGGTGAGTCCTACGAGCAGTACTTC
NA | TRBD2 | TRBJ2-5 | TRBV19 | CASKRAGEETQYF | TGTGCCAGTAAAAGGGCGGGAGAGGAGACCCAGTACTTC
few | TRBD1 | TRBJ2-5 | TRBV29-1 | CSVGDRGATQYF | TGCAGCGTGGGGGACAGGGGGGCGACCCAGTACTTC
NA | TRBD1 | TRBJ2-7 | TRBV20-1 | CSAGEDRELDEQYF | TGCAGTGCTGGTGAGGACAGGGAGCTTGACGAGCAGTACTTC
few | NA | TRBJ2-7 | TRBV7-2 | CASSSQQGVYEQYF | TGTGCCAGCAGCTCGCAGCAGGGTGTCTACGAGCAGTACTTC